The TCR beta chain described here comes from a study of Ad26.COV2.S vaccination and SARS-CoV-2 variants. Whole-study context: By the intramuscular route, Ad26.COV2.S was given once, or twice 56 days apart.

To note about this clone: Antigen: not known.

Sequencing used immunoSEQ multiplex PCR; TCRdb keeps in-frame clones, though not all of them. The sample lists a few hundred thousand clones, less than 95% occurring once. Regarding the study as a whole: Vaccine recipients posted higher spike-specific TCR breadth than their placebo counterparts. Using TCR breadth and depth analyses may have led to underestimated total T cell responses.

The treatment is: over 15 received Ad26.COV2.S at low or high dose, single or two shots; about 5 received placebo; per-sample allocation not given. Collection of the samples took place on day 63 after the first injection of vaccine or placebo. The germline V gene encodes CDR1 SGHNT and CDR2 YYREEE (reference sequence). This CDR3 has 14 amino acids. Trimming cost V 1 base and J 6 bases, with 12 bases left between them. The receptor's source is a person between 18 and 65 years old who received the Ad26.COV2.S COVID-19 vaccine or a placebo. This sequence joins TRBV5-4 and TRBJ2-3, with a tentative D call TRBD2 (5 bases). The sequences come from peripheral blood, collected in a trial of Ad26.COV2.S vaccine versus placebo. CDR3 bases: TGTGCCAGCAGCTTGACGGGGTCCCTCGATACGCAGTATTTT. Encoded protein: CASSLTGSLDTQYF.